This note documents a single TCR beta chain sequence. This sample stems from a study of blood T cell repertoires in COVID-19. As for the study in general: Researchers got acute and convalescent COVID-19 samples from the United States, Italy and Spain. PBMCs, B-cell-depleted T cells, or T cells were the source of the cDNA or gDNA that made up the material.

Here immunoSEQ multiplex PCR was the method, and the copy in TCRdb shows in-frame clones only, minus some. The sample contains approximately 200,000 clones, approximately 80% of which appear only once. The trim removed 0 bases at V and 4 bases at J, leaving 4 bases unmatched. Germline V gene data show CDR1 as SGHRS and CDR2 as YFSETQ. This CDR3 is built from 15 residues. The receptor's source is a woman between 50 and 59 years old with acute or convalescent COVID-19. Sequenced sample: peripheral blood. The chain links TRBV5-1 to TRBJ1-3, with TRBD1 matching 7 bases. Here the CDR3 reads CASSLGGQEGNTIYF. CDR3 in DNA: TGCGCCAGCAGCTTGGGTGGACAGGAAGGAAACACCATATATTTT. Full variable domain (missing parts from reference TRBV5-1 and TRBJ1-3): KAGVTQTPRYLIKTRGQQVTLSCSPISGHRSVSWYQQTPGQGLQFLFEYFSETQRNKGNFPGRFSGRQFSNSRSEMNVSTLELGDSALYLCASSLGGQEGNTIYFGEGSWLTVV.